This T cell receptor (beta chain) was identified in a study of T cell repertoires in cytomegalovirus infection. Overall study: Carrying CMV and the relevant HLA type showed in public TCR beta signatures.

Looked up from germline, CDR1 is SGHDN and CDR2 is FVKESK. The length of the CDR3 is 14 residues. The germline V and J ends were trimmed by 0 bases and 5 bases, with 11 bases remaining between them. Concerning this clonotype itself: The target antigen is unknown.

MiXCR, applied by TCRdb to the reads, yields one record per CDR3 protein. The sample holds around 450,000 distinct CDR3 sequences; about 33% are singletons and the top ten take about an eighth. Overall study findings and caveats: Summed frequency of shared TCR beta families picked out CMV carriers who also had the relevant HLA. Across the ex vivo response, the dominant clonotypes were HLA-C-restricted CMV-specific TCR beta clonotypes.

The TCR was taken from a human donor in good health (CMV status not recorded). Some clones in this sample may be carry-over from other donors' samples. What was sequenced was PBMCs. The chain links TRBV14 to TRBJ2-7; TRBD1 is a possible D gene (7 bases). In DNA form, the CDR3 reads TGTGCCAGCAGCCAAGAAGGCAGGGGGGACGAGCAGTACTTC. Translation gives CASSQEGRGDEQYF. The variable domain in full, completed from reference TRBV14 and TRBJ2-7, reads EAGVTQFPSHSVIEKGQTVTLRCDPISGHDNLYWYRRVMGKEIKFLLHFVKESKQDESGMPNNRFLAERTGGTYSTLKVQPAELEDSGVYFCASSQEGRGDEQYFGPGTRLTVT.